Following are 27 T cell receptor beta chains from one sample sequenced in a study of shared clonotypes between healthy human individuals. Only in-frame clones appear in the TCRdb table, and some are missing; sequencing was by immunoSEQ multiplex PCR. Altogether about 1,900,000 clones are present, about 95% being singletons, with the ten largest covering 1% to 1.5%. The naive CD8 fraction comprised CD45RO-negative cells positively selected for CCR7 and excluded terminally differentiated effector memory CD45RA+ cells. Sequencing was performed on naive CD8+ T cells sorted from blood. These receptors were obtained from a man younger than 30 in good health.

A remark on this clone: Other nucleotide sequences in the sample specify the same CDR3. The CDR3 DNA reads as TGTGCCAGCAGCTTAGAAGGGGGCACCGGGGAGCTGTTTTTT. It yields the protein CASSLEGGTGELFF. V is TRBV13 and J is TRBJ2-2; perhaps TRBD1 as D (6 bases). Germline lookup yields CDR1 PRHDT and CDR2 FYEKMQ (reference sequence). This CDR3 has 14 amino acids. V shed 1 base and J shed 4 bases, with 7 bases lying between them.

Comment on this clone: The sample carries other DNA sequences with the same CDR3. This chain joins TRBV6-5 and TRBJ2-7, with 9 nucleotides matching TRBD1. The CDR3 is made up of 13 amino acids. V lost 4 bases and J lost 5; bases outside the gene matches: 3. From germline, CDR1 is MNHEY and CDR2 SVGAGI. This CDR3 is CASSSGTGNEQYF. Here the CDR3 DNA reads TGTGCCAGCAGTTCCGGGACAGGGAACGAGCAGTACTTC.

This chain links TRBV5-1 with TRBJ2-7; TRBD1 agrees at 8 bases. The V segment lost 4 bases and the J segment 2 bases; nucleotides outside the gene matches: 8. CDR1 is SGHRS and CDR2 is YFSETQ in the germline V gene. This CDR3 has 15 residues. CDR3 in DNA: TGCGCCAGCAGCCCGCGCCCGGGACAGGCCTACGAGCAGTACTTC. Encoded protein: CASSPRPGQAYEQYF.

This rearrangement joins TRBV5-6 to TRBJ1-2; no firm D call. The length of the CDR3 is 15 residues. Germline lookup yields CDR1 SGHDT and CDR2 YYEEEE. V lost 0 bases and J 4 bases, leaving 13 bases between the germline ends. Written as DNA, the CDR3 is TGTGCCAGCAGCTTGGACGCCAGCCCTTTCTATGGCTACACCTTC. Amino acid sequence: CASSLDASPFYGYTF.

Notes on this clone: Other DNA sequences in this specimen translate into the identical CDR3. The V call is TRBV27, the J call TRBJ1-6; D is possibly TRBD1 (5 bases). Germline CDR1 is MNHEY and CDR2 is SMNVEV (reference sequence). The CDR3 sequence is 14 residues long. V lost 6 bases and J 7 bases, leaving 13 bases between the germline ends. Here the CDR3 reads CASSLIGANSPLHF. CDR3 nucleotide sequence: TGTGCCAGCAGCCTGATAGGGGCAAATTCACCCCTCCACTTT.

The chain couples TRBV7-9 to TRBJ2-1; D unresolved. CDR1 and CDR2 from the germline V gene are SEHNR and FQNEAQ (reference sequence). With 4 bases removed from V and 2 bases from J, the gap between germline ends came to 12 bases. The CDR3 is made up of 15 amino acids. The CDR3 DNA follows: TGTGCCAGCAGCTCCTCTACGGACCCCTACAATGAGCAGTTCTTC. Its translation is CASSSSTDPYNEQFF.

V and J are TRBV5-4 and TRBJ1-1, with no clear D. From germline, CDR1 is SGHNT and CDR2 YYREEE (reference sequence). This CDR3 contains 14 residues. V was clipped by 7 bases and J by 5 bases, with 18 bases between them. This CDR3 is CASLELGKETEAFF. Here the CDR3 DNA reads TGTGCCAGCTTGGAGCTAGGGAAAGAGACTGAAGCTTTCTTT.

The J gene is TRBJ2-3, the V gene TRBV30; TRBD2 matches 10 bases. The ends lost 0 bases at V and 9 bases at J; junction bases unmatched: 12. The CDR3 has 16 residues. The germline gives CDR1 GTSNPN, CDR2 SVGIG (reference sequence). CDR3 in DNA: TGTGCCTGGAGTGTAGGGGCTAGCGGGGGATGGGGGACGCAGTATTTT. Its protein is CAWSVGASGGWGTQYF. The variable domain in full, with the rest retrieved from reference TRBV30 and TRBJ2-3, is SQTIHQWPATLVQPVGSPLSLECTVEGTSNPNLYWYRQAAGRGLQLLFYSVGIGQISSEVPQNLSASRPQDRQFILSSKKLLLSDSGFYLCAWSVGASGGWGTQYFGPGTRLTVL.

The J gene is TRBJ2-3, the V gene TRBV4-1, with 9 bases lining up with TRBD2. The CDR3 consists of 16 residues. V shed 5 bases, J shed 0 bases, and the junction held 6 bases outside the gene matches. Germline V gene data show CDR1 as MGHRA and CDR2 as YSYEKL. The chain's CDR3 is CASSDLAGTSTDTQYF. The CDR3 bases are TGCGCCAGCAGCGACCTAGCGGGGACTAGCACAGATACGCAGTATTTT.

This chain links TRBV7-9 with TRBJ1-1; no definite D call. V shed 5 bases and J shed 4 bases, with 17 bases lying between them. Germline V lookup: CDR1 SEHNR, CDR2 FQNEAQ (reference sequence). The CDR3 contains 15 residues. The CDR3 protein is CASSPPPDTATEAFF. CDR3 DNA: TGTGCCAGCAGCCCACCCCCCGACACGGCCACTGAAGCTTTCTTT.

The chain carries TRBV9 and TRBJ2-1; 15 positions match TRBD2. Germline CDR1 and CDR2: SGDLS and YYNGEE. The CDR3 totals 17 residues. Germline trimming cut 3 bases from V and 3 bases from J; bases unmatched to any gene: 4. Written as DNA, the CDR3 is TGTGCCAGCAGCGGGACTAGCGGGAGGGCCGTCTACAATGAGCAGTTCTTC. Translated: CASSGTSGRAVYNEQFF.

The chain is built from TRBV7-9 and TRBJ1-2, with TRBD1 matching 7 bases. Germline values: CDR1 SEHNR, CDR2 FQNEAQ (reference sequence). The trim removed 2 bases at V and 4 bases at J, leaving 7 bases unmatched. This CDR3 contains 15 residues. As DNA, the CDR3 is TGTGCCAGCAGCTTACAGGGGGAAGTCAGCTATGGCTACACCTTC. Protein: CASSLQGEVSYGYTF.

This clone is a singleton in its sample. The chain links TRBV7-9 to TRBJ2-7; 9 bases map to TRBD1. The CDR3 contains 14 residues. Germline V CDR1 and CDR2: SEHNR, FQNEAQ (reference sequence). Trimming took 5 bases from V and 5 from J; bases not matched to a gene: 7. The CDR3 region has the DNA TGTGCCAGCAGCCCAGAGGACAGGGGAAACGAGCAGTACTTC. Amino acids: CASSPEDRGNEQYF.

V gene TRBV6-5 combines with J gene TRBJ2-7; D is uncertain. From germline, CDR1 is MNHEY and CDR2 SVGAGI. The V gene lost 2 bases and the J gene lost 1 base, with 9 bases spanning the gap. This CDR3 contains 14 residues. CDR3: CASSYGHGSYEQYF. The CDR3 DNA follows: TGTGCCAGCAGTTACGGGCACGGGTCCTACGAGCAGTACTTC.

The chain carries TRBV19 and TRBJ2-2; D not resolved. Germline lookup yields CDR1 LNHDA and CDR2 SQIVND (reference sequence). There are 16 residues in the CDR3. The germline V and J ends were trimmed by 7 bases and 0 bases, with 15 bases remaining between them. This chain's CDR3 is CASNPRESANTGELFF. The CDR3 DNA is TGTGCCAGTAACCCTAGAGAGAGTGCGAACACCGGGGAGCTGTTTTTT.

The rearrangement uses TRBV27 and TRBJ2-1; TRBD2 matches at 10 bases. CDR3 size: 17 residues. Germline CDR1 is MNHEY and CDR2 is SMNVEV (reference sequence). Trimming cost V 5 bases and J 4 bases; bases outside gene matches: 11. CDR3: CASSPVRTSGNYNEQFF. In DNA, the CDR3 is TGTGCCAGCAGTCCTGTCAGGACTAGCGGAAATTACAATGAGCAGTTCTTC.

This chain links TRBV29-1 with TRBJ2-6; the D gene is possibly TRBD1 (5 bases). Germline assignment: CDR1 SQVTM and CDR2 ANQGSEA. The ends were cut back, 4 bases at V and 1 base at J, with 17 bases in the middle. The CDR3 totals 17 residues. CDR3 sequence reads: CSVVIAGSSSGANVLTF. CDR3 in DNA: TGCAGCGTTGTCATCGCAGGGTCGTCTTCTGGGGCCAACGTCCTGACTTTC.

The chain uses TRBV6-1 and TRBJ2-7, with TRBD2 identical over 9 bases. Trimming took 3 bases from V and 0 from J; bases not matched to a gene: 12. CDR1 is MNHNS and CDR2 is SASEGT in the germline V gene. The length of the CDR3 is 18 residues. In nucleotides, the CDR3 is TGTGCCAGCAGTGACGTGGTCGTGCGGGAGGGCTACTCCTACGAGCAGTACTTC. Translation gives CASSDVVVREGYSYEQYF.

V is TRBV13 and J is TRBJ2-6, with 7 bases aligning to TRBD1. Germline V gene data show CDR1 as PRHDT and CDR2 as FYEKMQ (reference sequence). J gave up 0 bases and V 6 bases, and 8 bases lay outside the gene matches. There are 17 residues in the CDR3. CDR3 DNA sequence: TGTGCCAGCAGGCCAGCGACAGGGAACTCTGGGGCCAACGTCCTGACTTTC. Residues: CASRPATGNSGANVLTF.

The chain has TRBV11-2 and TRBJ2-5; TRBD2 matches 8 bases. Germline V gives CDR1 SGHAT, CDR2 FQNNGV. The CDR3 extends over 14 amino acids. With 4 bases clipped from V and 5 bases from J, the junction kept 6 bases outside the gene matches. The CDR3 region has the DNA TGTGCCAGCAGCTCCTTAGCGGGAACGGAGACCCAGTACTTC. It is translated as CASSSLAGTETQYF.

The J gene is TRBJ2-7, the V gene TRBV27, with D tentatively TRBD2 (5 bases). Germline loops: CDR1 MNHEY, CDR2 SMNVEV (reference sequence). Trimming shortened V by 10 bases and J by 0 bases, and 22 bases separated the two germline ends. This CDR3 region has 16 residues. The CDR3 protein is CATSREGTLSSYEQYF. CDR3 coding DNA: TGTGCCACCAGCCGGGAAGGCACACTGAGCTCCTACGAGCAGTACTTC.

The chain joins TRBV19 to TRBJ1-5; 8 bases align to TRBD1. CDR1 is LNHDA and CDR2 is SQIVND in the germline V gene (reference sequence). After removal of 6 bases from V and 5 bases from J, the junction contained 9 bases not matched to a gene. This CDR3 is built from 15 residues. The CDR3 is CASRVMDREDQPQHF. The CDR3 nucleotides are TGTGCCAGTAGGGTAATGGACAGGGAGGATCAGCCCCAGCATTTT.

This rearrangement joins TRBV10-3 to TRBJ2-5, with 10 bases fitting TRBD2. CDR3 length: 17 residues. The germline V gene encodes CDR1 ENHRY and CDR2 SYGVKD. The V gene end was trimmed by 2 bases and the J gene end by 2 bases; junction bases not matched to a gene: 8. The CDR3 protein is CAISETGGLAAQETQYF. CDR3 sequence (DNA): TGTGCCATCAGTGAGACCGGAGGACTAGCGGCTCAAGAGACCCAGTACTTC.

The chain links TRBV11-2 to TRBJ2-2, with D possibly being TRBD1 (6 bases). The V end was cut by 0 bases, the J end by 3 bases, with 11 bases between. Germline CDR1 and CDR2: SGHAT and FQNNGV. This CDR3 is built from 16 residues. In DNA form, the CDR3 reads TGTGCCAGCAGCTTAGAACAGGGTTTCGACACCGGGGAGCTGTTTTTT. Encoded protein: CASSLEQGFDTGELFF.

V and J are TRBV29-1 and TRBJ1-2, with D possibly being TRBD1 (5 bases). Trimming pared 4 bases from V and 5 bases from J, leaving 14 bases between. The CDR3 sequence is 13 residues long. The germline CDR1 and CDR2 sequences are SQVTM and ANQGSEA. CDR3 nucleotides: TGCAGCGTTGGGGCGACAGAGGCATATGGCTACACCTTC. This encodes CSVGATEAYGYTF. The variable domain in full, with the rest retrieved from reference TRBV29-1 and TRBJ1-2, is SAVISQKPSRDICQRGTSLTIQCQVDSQVTMMFWYRQQPGQSLTLIATANQGSEATYESGFVIDKFPISRPNLTFSTLTVSNMSPEDSSIYLCSVGATEAYGYTFGSGTRLTVV.

The genes are TRBV28 and TRBJ2-7, with TRBD1 matching 9 bases. From germline, CDR1 is MDHEN and CDR2 SYDVKM. The trim removed 5 bases at V and 5 bases at J, leaving 10 bases unmatched. This CDR3 has 15 amino acids. For the CDR3, the DNA is TGTGCCAGCAGTCACACAGGGGGCCTAGGGGACGAGCAGTACTTC. This sequence encodes CASSHTGGLGDEQYF.

The rearrangement links TRBV19 to TRBJ1-1; the D gene is possibly TRBD1 (5 bases). The CDR3 is made up of 16 amino acids. Germline loops: CDR1 LNHDA, CDR2 SQIVND (reference sequence). The V and J ends lost 7 bases and 1 base respectively, with 19 bases between them. CDR3 protein: CASTSPEWGTNTEAFF. The CDR3 DNA reads TGTGCCAGTACCAGTCCTGAGTGGGGGACGAACACTGAAGCTTTCTTT. Looking up the rest from reference TRBV19 and TRBJ1-1 gives the full variable domain: DGGITQSPKYLFRKEGQNVTLSCEQNLNHDAMYWYRQDPGQGLRLIYYSQIVNDFQKGDIAEGYSVSREKKESFPLTVTSAQKNPTAFYLCASTSPEWGTNTEAFFGQGTRLTVV.